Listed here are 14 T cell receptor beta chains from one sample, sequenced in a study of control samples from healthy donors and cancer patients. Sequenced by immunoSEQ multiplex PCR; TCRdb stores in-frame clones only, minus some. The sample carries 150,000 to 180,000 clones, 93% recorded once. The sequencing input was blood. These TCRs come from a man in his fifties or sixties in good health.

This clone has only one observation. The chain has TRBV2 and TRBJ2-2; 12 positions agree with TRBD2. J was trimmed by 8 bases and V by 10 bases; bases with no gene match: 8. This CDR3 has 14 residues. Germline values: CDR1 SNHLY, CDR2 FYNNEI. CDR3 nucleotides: TGTGCCACCTCTACGACTAGCGGGAGTGGGGAGCTGTTTTTT. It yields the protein CATSTTSGSGELFF.

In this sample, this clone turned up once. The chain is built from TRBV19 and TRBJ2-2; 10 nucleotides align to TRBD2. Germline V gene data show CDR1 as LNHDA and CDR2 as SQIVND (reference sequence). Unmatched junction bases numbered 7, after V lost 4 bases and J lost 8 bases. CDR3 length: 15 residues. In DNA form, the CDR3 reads TGTGCCAGTAGTACGCTAGCGGGAGATGCTGGGGAGCTGTTTTTT. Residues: CASSTLAGDAGELFF.

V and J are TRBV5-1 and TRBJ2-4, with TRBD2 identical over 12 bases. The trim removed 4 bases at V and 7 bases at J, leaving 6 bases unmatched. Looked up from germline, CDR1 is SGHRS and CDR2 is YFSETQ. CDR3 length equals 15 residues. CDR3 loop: CASSGTSGRLNIQYF. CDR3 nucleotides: TGCGCCAGCAGCGGCACTAGCGGGAGGTTGAACATTCAGTACTTC.

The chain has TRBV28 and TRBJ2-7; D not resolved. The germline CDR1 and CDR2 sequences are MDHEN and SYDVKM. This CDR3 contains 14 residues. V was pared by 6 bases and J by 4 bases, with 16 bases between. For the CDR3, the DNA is TGTGCCAGCAGCAACGGACCAACCCCTTACGAGCAGTACTTC. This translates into CASSNGPTPYEQYF.

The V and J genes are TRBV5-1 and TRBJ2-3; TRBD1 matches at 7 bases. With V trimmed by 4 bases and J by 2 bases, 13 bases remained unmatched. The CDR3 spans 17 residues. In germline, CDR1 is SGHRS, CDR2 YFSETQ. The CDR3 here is CASSPPGGQTYTDTQYF. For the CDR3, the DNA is TGCGCCAGCAGCCCTCCTGGGGGACAGACTTACACAGATACGCAGTATTTT. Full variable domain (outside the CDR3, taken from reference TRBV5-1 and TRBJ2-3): KAGVTQTPRYLIKTRGQQVTLSCSPISGHRSVSWYQQTPGQGLQFLFEYFSETQRNKGNFPGRFSGRQFSNSRSEMNVSTLELGDSALYLCASSPPGGQTYTDTQYFGPGTRLTVL.

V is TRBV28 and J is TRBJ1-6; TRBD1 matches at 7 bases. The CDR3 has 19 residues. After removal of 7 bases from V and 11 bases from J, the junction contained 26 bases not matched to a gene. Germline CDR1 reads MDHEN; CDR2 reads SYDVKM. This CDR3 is CASNSYPGGSRAPWTPLHF. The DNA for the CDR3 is TGTGCCAGCAATTCCTATCCAGGGGGGTCCCGGGCCCCGTGGACACCCCTCCACTTT.

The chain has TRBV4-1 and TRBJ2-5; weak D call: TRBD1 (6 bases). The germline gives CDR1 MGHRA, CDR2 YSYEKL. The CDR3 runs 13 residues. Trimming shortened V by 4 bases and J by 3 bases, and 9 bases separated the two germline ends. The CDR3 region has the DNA TGCGCCAGCAGCCCGGGACACAAAGAGACCCAGTACTTC. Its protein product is CASSPGHKETQYF.

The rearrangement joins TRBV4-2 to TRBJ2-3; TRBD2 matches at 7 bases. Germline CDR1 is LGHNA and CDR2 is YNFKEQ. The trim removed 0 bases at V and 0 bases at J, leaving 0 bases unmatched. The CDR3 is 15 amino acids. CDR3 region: CASSQEGLSTDTQYF. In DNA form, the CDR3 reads TGTGCCAGCAGCCAAGAGGGACTAAGCACAGATACGCAGTATTTT.

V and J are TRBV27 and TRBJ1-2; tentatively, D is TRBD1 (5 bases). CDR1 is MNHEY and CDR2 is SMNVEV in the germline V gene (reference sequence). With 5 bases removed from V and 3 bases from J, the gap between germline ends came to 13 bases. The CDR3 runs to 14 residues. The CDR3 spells CASSHGTDYYGYTF. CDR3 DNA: TGTGCCAGCAGTCACGGGACTGACTACTATGGCTACACCTTC.

The CDR3 DNA reads as TGCGCCAGCAGTGTAACAGGGGGGGGATCACCCCTCCACTTT. Translating gives CASSVTGGGSPLHF. The chain is built from TRBV10-2 and TRBJ1-6; 8 bases align to TRBD1. Germline CDR1 is WSHSY and CDR2 is SAAADI. CDR3 length equals 14 residues. The ends lost 4 bases at V and 10 bases at J; junction bases unmatched: 6.

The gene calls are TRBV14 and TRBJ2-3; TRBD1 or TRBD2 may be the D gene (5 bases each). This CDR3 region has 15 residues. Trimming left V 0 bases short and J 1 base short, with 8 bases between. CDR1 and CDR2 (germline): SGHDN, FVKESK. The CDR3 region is CASSQDGGRTDTQYF. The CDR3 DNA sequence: TGTGCCAGCAGCCAAGATGGGGGTCGCACAGATACGCAGTATTTT.

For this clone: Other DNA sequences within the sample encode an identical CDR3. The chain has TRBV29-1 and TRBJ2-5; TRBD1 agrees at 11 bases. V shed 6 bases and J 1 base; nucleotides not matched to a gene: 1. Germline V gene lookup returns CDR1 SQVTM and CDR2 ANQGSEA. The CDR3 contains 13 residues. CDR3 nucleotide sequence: TGCAGCGTGGGGACAGGGGGCCAAGAGACCCAGTACTTC. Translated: CSVGTGGQETQYF. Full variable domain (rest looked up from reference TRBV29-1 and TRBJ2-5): SAVISQKPSRDICQRGTSLTIQCQVDSQVTMMFWYRQQPGQSLTLIATANQGSEATYESGFVIDKFPISRPNLTFSTLTVSNMSPEDSSIYLCSVGTGGQETQYFGPGTRLLVL.

CDR3 DNA: TGCGCCAGCAGCCAAGTGGGAGCAGCCCGCTCCTACAATGAGCAGTTCTTC. Translating it yields CASSQVGAARSYNEQFF. The chain joins TRBV4-1 to TRBJ2-1; perhaps TRBD2 as D (5 bases). Trimming stripped 1 base from V and 0 bases from J, with 13 bases between. CDR1 is MGHRA, CDR2 YSYEKL, per germline. There are 17 residues in the CDR3.

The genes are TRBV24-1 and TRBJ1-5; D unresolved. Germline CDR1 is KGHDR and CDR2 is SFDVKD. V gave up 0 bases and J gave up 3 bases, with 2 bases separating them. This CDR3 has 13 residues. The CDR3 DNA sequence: TGTGCCACCAGTGATTTGAACAATCAGCCCCAGCATTTT. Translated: CATSDLNNQPQHF.